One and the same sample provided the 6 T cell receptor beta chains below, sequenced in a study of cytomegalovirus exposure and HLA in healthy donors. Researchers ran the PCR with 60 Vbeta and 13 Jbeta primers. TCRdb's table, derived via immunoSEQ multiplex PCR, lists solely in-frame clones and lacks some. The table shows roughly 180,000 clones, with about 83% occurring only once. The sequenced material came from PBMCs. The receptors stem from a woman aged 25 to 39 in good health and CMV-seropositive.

CDR3 sequence: CASSAPGRLTQYF. The CDR3 bases are TGTGCCAGCAGTGCACCGGGAAGGCTTACGCAGTATTTT. This chain joins TRBV28 and TRBJ2-3; possible D gene TRBD2, 5 bases. There are 13 residues in the CDR3. Germline V lookup: CDR1 MDHEN, CDR2 SYDVKM. V was cut by 5 bases and J by 8 bases, with 14 bases left in between.

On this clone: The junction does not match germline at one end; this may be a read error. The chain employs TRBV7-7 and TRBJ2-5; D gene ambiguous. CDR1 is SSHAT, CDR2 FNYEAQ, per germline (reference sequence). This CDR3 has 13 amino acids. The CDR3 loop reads CASSLRIGETQYF. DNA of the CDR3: TGTGCTAGCAGCTTAAGGATCGGGGAGACCCAGTACTTC.

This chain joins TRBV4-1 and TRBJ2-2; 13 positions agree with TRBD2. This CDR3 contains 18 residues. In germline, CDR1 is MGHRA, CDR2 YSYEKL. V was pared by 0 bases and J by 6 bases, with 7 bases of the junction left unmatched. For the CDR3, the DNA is TGCGCCAGCAGCCAAGATCGACTAGCGGGAGGTATTTCCGGGGAGCTGTTTTTT. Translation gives CASSQDRLAGGISGELFF.

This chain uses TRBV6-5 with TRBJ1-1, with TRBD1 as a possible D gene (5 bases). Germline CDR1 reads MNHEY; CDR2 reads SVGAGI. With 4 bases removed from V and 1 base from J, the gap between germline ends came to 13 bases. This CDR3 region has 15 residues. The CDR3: CASSSTGGENTEAFF. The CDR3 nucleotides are TGTGCCAGCAGTTCCACGGGGGGTGAGAACACTGAAGCTTTCTTT.

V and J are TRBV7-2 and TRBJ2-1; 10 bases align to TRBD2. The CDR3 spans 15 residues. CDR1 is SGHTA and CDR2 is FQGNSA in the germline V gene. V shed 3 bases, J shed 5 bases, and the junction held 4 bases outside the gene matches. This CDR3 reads CASSFLLAGNNEQFF. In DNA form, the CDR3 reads TGTGCCAGCAGCTTTTTACTAGCGGGAAACAATGAGCAGTTCTTC.

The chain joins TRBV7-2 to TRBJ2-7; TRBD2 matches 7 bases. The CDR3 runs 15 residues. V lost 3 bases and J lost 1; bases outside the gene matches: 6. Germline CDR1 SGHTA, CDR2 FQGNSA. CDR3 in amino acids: CASSFDFGGSYEQYF. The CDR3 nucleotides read TGTGCCAGCAGCTTTGACTTCGGGGGGTCCTACGAGCAGTACTTC.